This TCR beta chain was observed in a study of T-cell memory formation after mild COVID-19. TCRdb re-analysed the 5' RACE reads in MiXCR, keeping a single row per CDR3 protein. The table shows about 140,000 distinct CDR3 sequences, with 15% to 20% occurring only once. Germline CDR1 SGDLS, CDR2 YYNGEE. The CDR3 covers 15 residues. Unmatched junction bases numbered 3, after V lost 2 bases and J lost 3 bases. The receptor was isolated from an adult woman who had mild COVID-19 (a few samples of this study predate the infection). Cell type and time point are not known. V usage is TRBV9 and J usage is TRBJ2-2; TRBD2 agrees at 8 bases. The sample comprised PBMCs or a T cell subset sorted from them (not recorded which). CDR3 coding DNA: TGTGCCAGCAGCGTTTCGGGGGGGTACACCGGGGAGCTGTTTTTT. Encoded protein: CASSVSGGYTGELFF.